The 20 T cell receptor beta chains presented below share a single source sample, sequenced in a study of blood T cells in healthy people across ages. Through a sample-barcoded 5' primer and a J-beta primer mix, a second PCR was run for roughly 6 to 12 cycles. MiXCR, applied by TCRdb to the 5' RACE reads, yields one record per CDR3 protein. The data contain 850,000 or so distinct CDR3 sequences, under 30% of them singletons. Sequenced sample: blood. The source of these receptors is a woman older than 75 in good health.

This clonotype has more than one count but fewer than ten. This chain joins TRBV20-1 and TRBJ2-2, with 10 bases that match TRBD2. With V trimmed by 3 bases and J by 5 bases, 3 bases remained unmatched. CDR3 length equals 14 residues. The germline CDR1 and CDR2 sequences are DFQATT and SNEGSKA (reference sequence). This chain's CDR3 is CSASSSGGTGELFF. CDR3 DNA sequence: TGCAGTGCTAGCTCTAGCGGGGGTACCGGGGAGCTGTTTTTT.

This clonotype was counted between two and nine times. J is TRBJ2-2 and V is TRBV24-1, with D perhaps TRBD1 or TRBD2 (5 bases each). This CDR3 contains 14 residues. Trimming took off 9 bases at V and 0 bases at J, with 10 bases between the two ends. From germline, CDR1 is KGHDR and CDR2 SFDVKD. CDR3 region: CATGDGSNTGELFF. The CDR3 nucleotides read TGTGCCACCGGGGACGGATCGAACACCGGGGAGCTGTTTTTT.

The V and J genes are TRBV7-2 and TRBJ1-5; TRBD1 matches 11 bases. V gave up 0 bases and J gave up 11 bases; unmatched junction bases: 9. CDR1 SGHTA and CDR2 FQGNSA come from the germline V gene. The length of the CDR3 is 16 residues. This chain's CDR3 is CASSLALGTGGGSQHF. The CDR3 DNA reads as TGTGCCAGCAGCTTAGCGTTGGGGACAGGGGGTGGGTCCCAGCATTTT.

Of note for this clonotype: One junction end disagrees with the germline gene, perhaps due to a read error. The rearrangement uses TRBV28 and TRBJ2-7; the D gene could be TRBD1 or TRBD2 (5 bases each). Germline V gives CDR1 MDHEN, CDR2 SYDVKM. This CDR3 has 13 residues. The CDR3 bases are TGTGCCAGCAGCCCGGGACGGTCCTACAAGCAGTACTTC. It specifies CASSPGRSYKQYF.

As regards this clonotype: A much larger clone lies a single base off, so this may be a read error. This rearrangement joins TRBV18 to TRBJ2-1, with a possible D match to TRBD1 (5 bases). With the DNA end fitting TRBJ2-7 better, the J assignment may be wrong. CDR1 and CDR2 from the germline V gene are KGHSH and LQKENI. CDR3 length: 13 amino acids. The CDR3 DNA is TGTGCCAGCTCACCGCAGGGAAACAATGAGCAGTACTTC. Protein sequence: CASSPQGNNEQYF.

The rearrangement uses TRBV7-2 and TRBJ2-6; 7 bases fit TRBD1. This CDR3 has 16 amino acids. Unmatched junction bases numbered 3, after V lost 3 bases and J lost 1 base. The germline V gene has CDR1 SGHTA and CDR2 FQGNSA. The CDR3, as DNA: TGTGCCAGCAGCTTTGAGGGGGCTTCTGGGGCCAACGTCCTGACTTTC. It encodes CASSFEGASGANVLTF.

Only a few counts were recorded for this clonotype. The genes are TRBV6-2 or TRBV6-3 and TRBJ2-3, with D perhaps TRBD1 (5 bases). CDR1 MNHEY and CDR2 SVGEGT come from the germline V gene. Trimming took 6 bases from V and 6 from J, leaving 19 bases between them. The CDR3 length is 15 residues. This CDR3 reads CASSPGRRSFDTQYF. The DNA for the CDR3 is TGTGCCAGCAGCCCAGGGCGCCGGTCGTTTGATACGCAGTATTTT.

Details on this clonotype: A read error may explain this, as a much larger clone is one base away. The CDR3 DNA reads as TGCAGTGCTAGAGAGGTAGCGGGGGCCTTCTCACCCTACGAGCAGTACTTC. This sequence encodes CSAREVAGAFSPYEQYF. The V call is TRBV20-1, the J call TRBJ2-7; TRBD2 matches at 9 bases. The CDR3 runs to 17 residues. Germline assignment: CDR1 DFQATT and CDR2 SNEGSKA (reference sequence). The J segment lost 2 bases and the V segment lost 0 bases, leaving 11 bases of the junction unmatched.

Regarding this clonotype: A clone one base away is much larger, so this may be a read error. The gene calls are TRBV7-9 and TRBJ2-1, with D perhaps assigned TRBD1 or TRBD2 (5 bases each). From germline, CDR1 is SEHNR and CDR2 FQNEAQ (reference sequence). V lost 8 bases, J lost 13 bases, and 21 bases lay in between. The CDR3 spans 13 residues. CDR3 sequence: CASSPWGEGSQFF. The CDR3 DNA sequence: TGTGCCAGCTCCCCATGGGGCGAGGGGTCCCAGTTCTTC.

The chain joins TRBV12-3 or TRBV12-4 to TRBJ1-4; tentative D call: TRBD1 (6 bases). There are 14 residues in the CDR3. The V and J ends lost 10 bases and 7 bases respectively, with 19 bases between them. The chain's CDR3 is CATTPRQGREKLFF. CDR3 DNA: TGTGCCACTACCCCGAGGCAGGGGCGTGAAAAACTGTTTTTT.

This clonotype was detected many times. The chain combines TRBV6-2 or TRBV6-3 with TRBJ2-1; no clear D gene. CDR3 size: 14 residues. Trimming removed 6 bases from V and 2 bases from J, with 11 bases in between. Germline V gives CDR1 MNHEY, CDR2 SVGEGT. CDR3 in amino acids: CASSRSRPYNEQFF. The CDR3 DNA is TGTGCCAGCAGCCGGAGCCGTCCCTACAATGAGCAGTTCTTC.

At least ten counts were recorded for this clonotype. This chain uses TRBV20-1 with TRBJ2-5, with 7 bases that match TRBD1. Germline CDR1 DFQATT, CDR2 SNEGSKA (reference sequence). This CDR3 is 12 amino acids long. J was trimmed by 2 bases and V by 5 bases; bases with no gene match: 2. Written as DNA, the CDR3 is TGCAGTGCTCGGGACAGTCAAGAGACCCAGTACTTC. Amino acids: CSARDSQETQYF.

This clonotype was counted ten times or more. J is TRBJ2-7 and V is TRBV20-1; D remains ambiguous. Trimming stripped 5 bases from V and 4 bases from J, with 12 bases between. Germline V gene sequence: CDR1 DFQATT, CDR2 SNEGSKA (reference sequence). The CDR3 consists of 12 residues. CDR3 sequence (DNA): TGCAGTGCTCTGAGACAAGCGTACGAGCAGTACTTC. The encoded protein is CSALRQAYEQYF.

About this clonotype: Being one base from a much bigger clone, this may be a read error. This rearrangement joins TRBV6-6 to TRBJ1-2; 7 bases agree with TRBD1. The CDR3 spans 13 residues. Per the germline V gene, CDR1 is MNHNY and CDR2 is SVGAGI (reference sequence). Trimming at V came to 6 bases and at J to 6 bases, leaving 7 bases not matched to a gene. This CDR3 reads CASSQTGAHGYTF. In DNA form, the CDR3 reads TGTGCCAGCAGCCAAACAGGGGCCCATGGCTACACCTTC.

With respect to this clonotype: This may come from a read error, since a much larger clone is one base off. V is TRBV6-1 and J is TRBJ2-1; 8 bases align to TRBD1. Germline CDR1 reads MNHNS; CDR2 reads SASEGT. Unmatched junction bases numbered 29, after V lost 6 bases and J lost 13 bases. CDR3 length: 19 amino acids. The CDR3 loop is CASSRTGITGGTIRETQFF. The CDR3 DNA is TGTGCCAGCAGCCGAACAGGAATTACAGGGGGAACTATTCGGGAGACCCAGTTCTTC.

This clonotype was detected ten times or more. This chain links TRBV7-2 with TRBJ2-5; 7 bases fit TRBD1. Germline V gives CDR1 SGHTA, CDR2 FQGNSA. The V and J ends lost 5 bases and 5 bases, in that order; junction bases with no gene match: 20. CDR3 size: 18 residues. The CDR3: CASSHWTGRVSEGETQYF. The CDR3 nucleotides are TGTGCCAGCAGCCACTGGACAGGACGGGTCTCCGAGGGGGAGACCCAGTACTTC.

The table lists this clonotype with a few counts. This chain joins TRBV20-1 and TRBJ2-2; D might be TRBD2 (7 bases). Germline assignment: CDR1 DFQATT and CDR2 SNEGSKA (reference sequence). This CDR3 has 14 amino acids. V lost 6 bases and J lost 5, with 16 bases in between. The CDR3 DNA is TGCAGTGCGACGTTTGAGGGGGGGACCGGGGAGCTGTTTTTT. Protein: CSATFEGGTGELFF.

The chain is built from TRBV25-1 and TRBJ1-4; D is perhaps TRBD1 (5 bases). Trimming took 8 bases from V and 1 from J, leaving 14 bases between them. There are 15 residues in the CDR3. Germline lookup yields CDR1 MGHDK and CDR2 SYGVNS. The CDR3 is CASSPGRGTNEKLFF. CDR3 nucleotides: TGTGCCAGCTCTCCCGGGAGGGGAACTAATGAAAAACTGTTTTTT.

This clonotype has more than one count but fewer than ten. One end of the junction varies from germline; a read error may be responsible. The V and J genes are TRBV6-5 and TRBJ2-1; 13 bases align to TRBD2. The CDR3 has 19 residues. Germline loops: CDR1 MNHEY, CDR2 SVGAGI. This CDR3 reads CAGSYSEGLAGISYNEQFF. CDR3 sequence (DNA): TGTGCCGGCAGTTACTCCGAGGGACTAGCGGGGATTTCCTACAATGAGCAGTTCTTC.

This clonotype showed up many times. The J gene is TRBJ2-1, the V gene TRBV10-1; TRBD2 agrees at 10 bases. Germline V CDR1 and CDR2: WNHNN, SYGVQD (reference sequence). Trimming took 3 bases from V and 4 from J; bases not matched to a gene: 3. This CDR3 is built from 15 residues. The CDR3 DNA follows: TGCGCCAGCAGTGACACTAGCGGGGCTTACAATGAGCAGTTCTTC. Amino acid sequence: CASSDTSGAYNEQFF.